These 5 T cell receptor beta chains originate from one sample sequenced in a study of blood T cell repertoires in COVID-19. Assay: immunoSEQ multiplex PCR; the TCRdb copy retains only in-frame clones and omits some. The table has about 190,000 clones, around 76% seen once. Material for sequencing was PBMCs or T cells enriched from blood (not recorded which). These receptors all stem from a woman in her forties or fifties with acute COVID-19.

This chain connects TRBV24-1 to TRBJ2-2; TRBD1 matches 8 bases. The germline V gene has CDR1 KGHDR and CDR2 SFDVKD. With 8 bases clipped from V and 6 bases from J, the junction kept 10 bases outside the gene matches. CDR3 size: 15 residues. CDR3 DNA sequence: TGTGCCACCAAAGAGGCCGGGACAGGTGCCGGGGAGCTGTTTTTT. As protein: CATKEAGTGAGELFF.

The rearrangement links TRBV6-5 to TRBJ2-7; maybe TRBD1 (5 bases). The germline CDR1 and CDR2 sequences are MNHEY and SVGAGI. This CDR3 is 11 amino acids long. V lost 8 bases to trimming and J lost 2 bases, with 7 bases between them. The CDR3 nucleotides are TGTGCCAGCCCAGGGCCCTACGAGCAGTACGTC. This encodes CASPGPYEQYV.

This rearrangement joins TRBV9 to TRBJ2-2, with 8 bases fitting TRBD1. The CDR3 has 16 residues. The junction had 4 bases not matched to a gene; V was cut back by 1 base and J by 2 bases. Germline lookup yields CDR1 SGDLS and CDR2 YYNGEE. The CDR3 is CASSVLQGANTGELFF. The CDR3 DNA follows: TGTGCCAGCAGCGTATTGCAGGGGGCCAACACCGGGGAGCTGTTTTTT.

The table lists this clone with a few counts. The chain's CDR3 is CASSVGLGAGELFF. The CDR3, as DNA: TGTGCCAGCAGCGTAGGATTAGGGGCCGGGGAGCTGTTTTTT. The gene calls are TRBV9 and TRBJ2-2; tentatively, D is TRBD1 (5 bases). Germline CDR1 SGDLS, CDR2 YYNGEE. The CDR3 has 14 amino acids. The ends were cut back, 0 bases at V and 6 bases at J, with 9 bases in the middle.

V is TRBV9 and J is TRBJ1-4; no clear D gene. V was pared by 1 base and J by 3 bases, with 10 bases between. The length of the CDR3 is 15 residues. Germline V lookup: CDR1 SGDLS, CDR2 YYNGEE. Written as DNA, the CDR3 is TGTGCCAGCAGCGTATCAACGGGATCTAATGAAAAACTGTTTTTT. It codes for CASSVSTGSNEKLFF.